This T cell receptor (beta chain) is from a study of blood T cell repertoires in COVID-19. The method was immunoSEQ multiplex PCR; TCRdb's version includes in-frame clones alone and lacks a portion of them. Among 250,000 or so clones listed, roughly 86% were seen once. In germline, CDR1 is MNHEY, CDR2 SMNVEV (reference sequence). The CDR3 is 16 amino acids. Unmatched junction bases numbered 5, after V lost 4 bases and J lost 4 bases. This clone is a singleton in its sample. The study drew participants aged about 18 to 89 years from some 25 US areas. The chain is built from TRBV27 and TRBJ2-2, with 11 bases matching TRBD2. The specimen sequenced was PBMCs or T cells enriched from blood (not recorded which). This TCR was recovered from a woman aged 18-29 years who had recovered from COVID-19. As DNA, the CDR3 is TGTGCCAGCAGTTCCTTAGCGGGGGGGATCACCGGGGAGCTGTTTTTT. Encoded protein: CASSSLAGGITGELFF.